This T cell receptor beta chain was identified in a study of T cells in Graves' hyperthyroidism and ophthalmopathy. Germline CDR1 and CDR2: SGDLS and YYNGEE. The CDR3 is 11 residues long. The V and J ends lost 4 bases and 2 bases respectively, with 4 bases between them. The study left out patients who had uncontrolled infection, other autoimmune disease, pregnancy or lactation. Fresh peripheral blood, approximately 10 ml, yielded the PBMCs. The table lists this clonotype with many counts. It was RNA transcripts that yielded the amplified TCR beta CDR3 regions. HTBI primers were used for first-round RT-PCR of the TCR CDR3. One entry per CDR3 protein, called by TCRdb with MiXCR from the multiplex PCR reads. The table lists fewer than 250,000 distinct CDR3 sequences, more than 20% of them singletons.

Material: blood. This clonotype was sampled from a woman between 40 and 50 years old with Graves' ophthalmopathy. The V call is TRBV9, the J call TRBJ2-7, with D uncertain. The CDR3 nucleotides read TGTGCCAGCAGCCTCCCCTACGAGCAGTACTTC. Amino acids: CASSLPYEQYF.